This T cell receptor (beta chain) was identified in a study of T cell responses to AZD1222 COVID-19 vaccine. Study-wide results and limits: Baseline seropositivity occurred in only a handful of AZD1222 recipients. Clonal diversity may have been underestimated, and the donors were mostly white British, with more females than males. Vaccination with two AZD1222 doses was followed by a rise in Spike-specific TCR breadth and depth. Repertoire sampling was restricted to post-peak T cell response timepoints.

The protocol was immunoSEQ multiplex PCR, while the TCRdb copy is restricted to in-frame clones and leaves out a portion. The sample has about 150,000 clones, roughly nine tenths seen once. Turning to this clone: Its antigen is still unknown.

The CDR3 length is 15 residues. The germline gives CDR1 LNHDA, CDR2 SQIVND (reference sequence). V was pared by 2 bases and J by 2 bases, with 10 bases between. This rearrangement joins TRBV19 to TRBJ1-5; D possibly corresponds to TRBD1 (5 bases). The sequence was obtained from an adult who received the AZD1222 COVID-19 vaccine. Sequencing used peripheral blood, obtained 28 days after the second AZD1222 dose. CDR3 protein: CASSIRDQGNQPQHF. Here the CDR3 DNA reads TGTGCCAGTAGTATACGGGACCAGGGCAATCAGCCCCAGCATTTT.